This is a list of T cell receptor beta chains from one sample in a study of cytomegalovirus exposure and HLA in healthy donors. Using immunoSEQ multiplex PCR, the repertoire was profiled, and TCRdb retains in-frame clones only, with some absent. The table records some 130,000 clones, approximately 80% of them present only once. Sequencing used PBMCs. All receptors come from a man aged 30 to 45 in good health and CMV-seropositive. The CDR3 runs from the conserved cysteine through the conserved F or W. A D gene is named only where the DNA matches it firmly. Rows give clone size only sometimes, using once, few, many, or a class for an expanded clone.

clone_size d_call j_call v_call cdr3_nt cdr3_aa
- - TRBJ2-5 TRBV9 TGTGCCAGCAGCCCCCAAGGGGCCAGGGCGGAGACCCAGTACTTC CASSPQGARAETQYF
- - TRBJ1-1 TRBV2 TGTGCCAGCAGTGAAGCAGGGGGAAACACTGAAGCTTTCTTT CASSEAGGNTEAFF
- - TRBJ2-7 TRBV11-2 TGTGCCAGCAGCTTGTTTTTGGCAGGGGCCTACGAGCAGTACTTC CASSLFLAGAYEQYF
- - TRBJ1-5 TRBV7-2 TGTGCCAGCAGCCCTCAGAACAATCAGCCCCAGCATTTT CASSPQNNQPQHF
- TRBD2 TRBJ2-7 TRBV10-3 TGTGCCATCAGTGAGCGGGGGGACTCCTACGAGCAGTACTTC CAISERGDSYEQYF
- - TRBJ1-1 TRBV7-3 TGTGCCAGCAGCTTACGAGGGGGAGGGGGTTTGGACACTGAAGCTTTCTTT CASSLRGGGGLDTEAFF
- - TRBJ2-3 TRBV6-5 TGTGCCAGCAGAACTAGCACAGATACGCAGTATTTT CASRTSTDTQYF
- - TRBJ1-5 TRBV27 TGTGCCAGCAGTTTCGGGACACTAAATCAGCCCCAGCATTTT CASSFGTLNQPQHF
- TRBD1 TRBJ1-2 TRBV5-1 TGCGCCAGCAGCTTAGGGACAGGGACCGGTGATCATTATGGCTACACCTTC CASSLGTGTGDHYGYTF
few - TRBJ2-1 TRBV7-2 TGTGCCAGCAGCTTAATGAGCGGATACAATGAGCAGTTCTTC CASSLMSGYNEQFF
- TRBD2 TRBJ2-7 TRBV27 TGTGCCAGCAGTGGGCTCGGACTAGCGGGCTCCTACGAGCAGTACTTC CASSGLGLAGSYEQYF
- TRBD1 TRBJ2-6 TRBV7-6 TGTGCCAGCAGCTCGGGGACAGGGGTGGCTTCTGGGGCCAACGTCCTGACTTTC CASSSGTGVASGANVLTF
- TRBD1 TRBJ2-5 TRBV6-5 TGTGCCAGCAGTTACTCGGGACAGACCTCGCAAGAGACCCAGTACTTC CASSYSGQTSQETQYF
- TRBD1 TRBJ1-2 TRBV10-3 TGTGCCATCAGTGAGAATCCTTCACAGGGGAACTATGGCTACACCTTC CAISENPSQGNYGYTF
- - TRBJ2-7 TRBV5-6 TGTGCCAGCAGCTCCGCGGTTTCCCCCTACGAGCAGTACTTC CASSSAVSPYEQYF
- - TRBJ2-3 TRBV7-3 TGTGCCAGCAGCCCCTCGGGAGCGGATACGCAGTATTTT CASSPSGADTQYF
- TRBD1 TRBJ2-7 TRBV11-2 TGTGCCAGCAGCACAGGACAGGGTCCCTACGAGCAGTACTTC CASSTGQGPYEQYF
- - TRBJ2-1 TRBV30 TGTGCCTGGAGTGTAATTTATCGTTCGGGCGCGGGTGAGCAGTTCTTC CAWSVIYRSGAGEQFF
- TRBD2 TRBJ2-4 TRBV30 TGTGCCTGGAGTTCCTCGGGAGGGCCAGGAAACATTCAGTACTTC CAWSSSGGPGNIQYF
- - TRBJ2-1 TRBV7-3 TGTGCCAGCAGCTTACTGGTAGATTTAGAGCAGTTCTTC CASSLLVDLEQFF
- - TRBJ2-7 TRBV28 TGTGCCAGCAGGACAGGCAACTCCTACGAGCAGTACTTC CASRTGNSYEQYF
- TRBD1 TRBJ2-7 TRBV7-6 TGTGCCTCCGGGACAGGGGTTCAAAGGGGGGGGCGATCCTACGAGCAGTACTTC CASGTGVQRGGRSYEQYF
- - TRBJ1-1 TRBV4-1 TGCGCCAGCAGCCAAGCCATGAGAACTGAAGCTTTCTTT CASSQAMRTEAFF
many - TRBJ2-5 TRBV27 TGTGCCAGCAGTCTTTTAACAGGGGAGGAGAGGGGGACCCAGTACTTC CASSLLTGEERGTQYF
- - TRBJ1-3 TRBV5-1 TGCGCCAGCAGCGTCCAGGGTCCGGGAAACACCATATATTTT CASSVQGPGNTIYF
once - TRBJ2-2 TRBV30 TGTGCCTCCAGCGGGACAGGGAACACCGGGGAGCTGTTTTTT CASSGTGNTGELFF
- TRBD1 TRBJ2-7 TRBV27 TGTGCCAGCAGTGGATACAGGGGTCCTCTCGGCGAGCAGTACTTC CASSGYRGPLGEQYF
- TRBD1 TRBJ1-1 TRBV10-3 TGTGCCATCAGTACCGGGACAGGGGGCATTGAAGCTTTCTTT CAISTGTGGIEAFF
- - TRBJ1-2 TRBV28 TGTGCCAGCAGTTCCCAACTAATTCTAGGCTACACCTTC CASSSQLILGYTF
- - TRBJ1-1 TRBV5-1 TGCGCCAGCAGCTTTGGACAGAACACTGAAGCTTTCTTT CASSFGQNTEAFF
- TRBD1 TRBJ1-1 TRBV5-1 TGCGCCAGCAGCTCCGGGACAGGGGACACTGAAGCTTTCTTT CASSSGTGDTEAFF
once TRBD1 TRBJ2-7 TRBV18 TGTGCCAGCTCGCTCGGACAGGGGTACTACGAGCAGTACTTC CASSLGQGYYEQYF
- TRBD1 TRBJ1-5 TRBV5-8 TGTGCCAGCAGCTCGGGACAGTATAGCAATCAGCCCCAGCATTTT CASSSGQYSNQPQHF
- TRBD1 TRBJ2-1 TRBV5-4 TGTGCCAGCAGCCGGGACAGGGGCTCCTACAATGAGCAGTTCTTC CASSRDRGSYNEQFF
- - TRBJ2-2 TRBV27 TGTGCCAGCAGTTTATGGACAAACACCGGGGAGCTGTTTTTT CASSLWTNTGELFF
few TRBD1 TRBJ1-2 TRBV27 TGTGCCAGCAGTCCCGGGACAGGGGGCTACTATGGCTACACCTTC CASSPGTGGYYGYTF
- - TRBJ1-1 TRBV5-1 TGCGCCAGCAGCTCAGGACAGCTTAACACTGAAGCTTTCTTT CASSSGQLNTEAFF
- TRBD1 TRBJ2-7 TRBV7-6 TGTGCCTGCGGGGGGACAGGGGAACGCGAGCAGTACTTC CACGGTGEREQYF
- - TRBJ1-1 TRBV18 TGTGCCAGCTCACCGGAGGACAGTGACAACACTGAAGCTTTCTTT CASSPEDSDNTEAFF
- TRBD2 TRBJ2-3 TRBV2 TGTGCCGCCAGGCGCAGCGGGGCATACACAGATACGCAGTATTTT CAARRSGAYTDTQYF
- TRBD1 TRBJ1-2 TRBV27 TGTGCCAGCAGCTCCCAACGACAGGGGATGGATGGCTACACCTTC CASSSQRQGMDGYTF
- - TRBJ2-3 TRBV5-4 TGTGCCAGCAGCTTGGTAGGAGGGGGCGCAGATACGCAGTATTTT CASSLVGGGADTQYF
- TRBD2 TRBJ2-3 TRBV10-2 TGCGCCAGCGGCCACTTTATGACGGGAGGGCCTGGGTGGACAGATACGCAGTATTTT CASGHFMTGGPGWTDTQYF
few TRBD1 TRBJ1-2 TRBV30 TGTGCCTGGAGTAAACCGAGGACAGGGGATAACTATGGCTACACCTTC CAWSKPRTGDNYGYTF
- - TRBJ1-1 TRBV14 TGTGCCAGCAGCCCCGGGGGGAGCATTGAAGCTTTCTTT CASSPGGSIEAFF
- - TRBJ2-7 TRBV19 TGTGCCAGTAGTATCGGCCGAGGGACCTACGAGCAGTACTTC CASSIGRGTYEQYF
- - TRBJ2-2 TRBV29-1 TGCAGCGTTGACAGGGGGAACACCGGGGAGCTGTTTTTT CSVDRGNTGELFF
- - TRBJ2-2 TRBV10-2 TGCGCCAGCAGTGAGGGGGCCGCGAACACCGGGGAGCTGTTTTTT CASSEGAANTGELFF
- TRBD2 TRBJ2-3 TRBV7-9 TGTGCCAGCAGCACGCTTGGACTAGACACAGATACGCAGTATTTT CASSTLGLDTDTQYF